This T cell receptor (beta chain) came from a study of blood T cell repertoires in COVID-19. On the study more broadly: From T cells, B-cell-depleted T cells, or PBMCs came the material, which was cDNA or gDNA.

The table lists this clone with a count of one. Authors' processing steps: For nucleated cells, counts were estimated from reference gene primer amplification. The repertoire was sequenced with immunoSEQ multiplex PCR; TCRdb's copy has only in-frame clones and lacks some. V, J and clone size are taken as reported in that table, and D and trimming were inferred from the DNA itself. The top ten clones hold approximately 5.3% of a sample with about 270,000 clones, around 88% of them seen once. V shed 0 bases, J shed 3 bases, and the junction held 10 bases outside the gene matches. There are 17 residues in the CDR3. The germline gives CDR1 SGDLS, CDR2 YYNGEE.

The genes are TRBV9 and TRBJ2-7; 9 bases match TRBD2. The sequenced sample consisted of peripheral blood. The origin of this receptor is an older man with acute or convalescent COVID-19. In nucleotides, the CDR3 is TGTGCCAGCAGCGTAGGAATGTCTAGCGGGACCCACTACGAGCAGTACTTC. Its translation is CASSVGMSSGTHYEQYF.